The 16 T cell receptor beta chains presented below share a single source sample, sequenced in a study of blood T cell repertoires in COVID-19. Data came from immunoSEQ multiplex PCR; TCRdb stores just in-frame clones and leaves some out. The sample contains 100,000 or so clones, about 95% of which appear only once. Sequenced: peripheral blood. These receptor sequences come from a human donor with active COVID-19. The donor label of this sample is uncertain.

The rearrangement joins TRBV14 to TRBJ2-5; unclear D gene. The V end was cut by 4 bases, the J end by 4 bases, with 10 bases between. The CDR3 consists of 13 residues. The germline V gene encodes CDR1 SGHDN and CDR2 FVKESK. The CDR3 DNA follows: TGTGCCAGCAGCCGACTCGTCGGAGAGACCCAGTACTTC. Its translation is CASSRLVGETQYF.

This clone came up once. The chain couples TRBV11-2 to TRBJ2-3, with 7 bases matching TRBD2. The ends lost 2 bases at V and 4 bases at J; junction bases unmatched: 3. The CDR3 contains 14 residues. Germline CDR1 reads SGHAT; CDR2 reads FQNNGV. The CDR3 sequence is CASSLIAGSDTQYF. CDR3 bases: TGTGCCAGCAGCTTAATAGCGGGTTCAGATACGCAGTATTTT.

Note on this clone: Germline and junction disagree at one end, which may indicate a read error. The rearrangement uses TRBV19 and TRBJ2-7; 7 nucleotides match TRBD1. The CDR3 length is 15 residues. The germline CDR1 and CDR2 sequences are LNHDA and SQIVND (reference sequence). This chain's CDR3 is CAGSRDRASHGEQYF. The CDR3 coding sequence is TGTGCCGGTAGTCGAGACAGGGCATCACATGGCGAGCAGTACTTC.

The rearrangement uses TRBV12-5 and TRBJ2-7, with 11 bases that match TRBD1. The CDR3 is 14 residues long. The V gene end was trimmed by 6 bases and the J gene end by 4 bases; junction bases not matched to a gene: 5. The germline CDR1 and CDR2 sequences are LGHNT and FRNRAP. The CDR3 nucleotides read TGTGCTAGTGGATCCGGACAGGGGGCTTACGAGCAGTACTTC. This translates into CASGSGQGAYEQYF.

This clone came up once. The genes are TRBV19 and TRBJ2-5, with TRBD1 matching over 8 bases. This CDR3 comprises 13 residues. Germline loops: CDR1 LNHDA, CDR2 SQIVND (reference sequence). J was trimmed by 6 bases and V by 5 bases; bases with no gene match: 5. The chain's CDR3 is CASSQGAGKTQYF. CDR3 DNA: TGTGCCAGTAGTCAGGGGGCGGGAAAGACCCAGTACTTC. Supplemented by reference TRBV19 and TRBJ2-5, the full variable domain reads DGGITQSPKYLFRKEGQNVTLSCEQNLNHDAMYWYRQDPGQGLRLIYYSQIVNDFQKGDIAEGYSVSREKKESFPLTVTSAQKNPTAFYLCASSQGAGKTQYFGPGTRLLVL.

This sequence joins TRBV5-6 and TRBJ2-7, with 7 bases lining up with TRBD2. V shed 4 bases and J 4 bases; nucleotides not matched to a gene: 11. The CDR3 runs 15 residues. CDR1 is SGHDT, CDR2 YYEEEE, per germline. The CDR3 sequence: CASSPAAGYTYEQYF. The CDR3 region has the DNA TGTGCCAGCAGCCCGGCAGCGGGATACACATACGAGCAGTACTTC.

CDR3 amino acids: CSASSAGVGDIQYF. The CDR3 DNA is TGCAGTGCTAGTTCTGCGGGGGTTGGTGACATTCAGTACTTC. The chain couples TRBV20-1 to TRBJ2-4; 7 nucleotides match TRBD2. This CDR3 is built from 14 residues. Germline assignment: CDR1 DFQATT and CDR2 SNEGSKA (reference sequence). J lost 8 bases, V lost 3 bases, and 10 bases had no gene match.

This chain links TRBV11-2 with TRBJ2-3; D is uncertain. V was pared by 3 bases and J by 0 bases, with 4 bases between. This CDR3 contains 13 residues. CDR1 and CDR2 (germline): SGHAT, FQNNGV. The CDR3 here is CASSLESTDTQYF. The CDR3 nucleotides read TGTGCCAGCAGCTTGGAGAGCACAGATACGCAGTATTTT.

The chain couples TRBV7-2 to TRBJ2-7; TRBD1 aligns across 7 bases. The germline V gene has CDR1 SGHTA and CDR2 FQGNSA. With V trimmed by 4 bases and J by 2 bases, 14 bases remained unmatched. The CDR3 runs 17 residues. CDR3 region: CASSSRPRQGVPYEQYF. In DNA form, the CDR3 reads TGTGCCAGCAGCTCCCGCCCCCGGCAGGGGGTCCCCTACGAGCAGTACTTC.

The chain is built from TRBV28 and TRBJ1-5; unclear D gene. This CDR3 is 14 amino acids long. Germline-derived CDR1 and CDR2 are MDHEN and SYDVKM. Between the trimmed V and J ends, which lost 6 bases and 3 bases, there was a span of 12 bases. The CDR3 nucleotides read TGTGCCAGCAGCTTCAAACACCCCAATCAGCCCCAGCATTTT. Translated, it gives CASSFKHPNQPQHF.

This chain uses TRBV5-6 with TRBJ1-2; no clear D gene. Germline CDR1 SGHDT, CDR2 YYEEEE. CDR3 length equals 11 residues. Trimming took off 0 bases at V and 7 bases at J, with 4 bases between the two ends. CDR3 protein: CASSLAGGYTF. CDR3 sequence (DNA): TGTGCCAGCAGCTTGGCAGGTGGCTACACCTTC.

The chain has TRBV27 and TRBJ2-5; a weak D match, TRBD1 (6 bases). Trimming pared 3 bases from V and 6 bases from J, leaving 14 bases between. The CDR3 sequence is 14 residues long. Per germline, CDR1 MNHEY and CDR2 SMNVEV (reference sequence). This chain's CDR3 is CASSLGQGIKTQYF. In nucleotides, the CDR3 is TGTGCCAGCAGTTTGGGGCAGGGGATTAAGACCCAGTACTTC.

The chain links TRBV9 to TRBJ2-7, with D possibly TRBD1 on 6 matching bases. Deletions cut 3 bases from V and 1 base from J, with 14 bases between. Germline V gene lookup returns CDR1 SGDLS and CDR2 YYNGEE. The CDR3 length is 15 residues. The CDR3 region is CASSAGTRGSYEQYF. The CDR3 DNA is TGTGCCAGCAGCGCCGGGACAAGGGGATCCTACGAGCAGTACTTC.

The V call is TRBV2, the J call TRBJ2-7; maybe TRBD1 (5 bases). The ends were cut back, 7 bases at V and 4 bases at J, with 11 bases in the middle. CDR3 length: 12 amino acids. Germline-derived CDR1 and CDR2 are SNHLY and FYNNEI. The CDR3 sequence: CASKETEYEQYF. The DNA of the CDR3 is TGTGCCAGCAAAGAGACAGAGTACGAGCAGTACTTC.

This chain links TRBV2 with TRBJ2-1; no reliable D call. The V gene's germline CDR1 is SNHLY and CDR2 FYNNEI. CDR3 length: 13 residues. Trimming removed 1 base at V and 6 bases at J, with 7 bases between. In DNA, the CDR3 is TGTGCCAGCAGTGAAGGAGAGTTCAATGAGCAGTTCTTC. This encodes CASSEGEFNEQFF.

J is TRBJ1-2 and V is TRBV10-2; 9 bases are a match to TRBD1. After removal of 6 bases from V and 6 bases from J, the junction contained 14 bases not matched to a gene. CDR3 length: 16 residues. Germline V CDR1 and CDR2: WSHSY, SAAADI. The CDR3 spells CASRGDRAITPDGYTF. CDR3 in DNA: TGCGCCAGCAGGGGGGACAGGGCGATTACGCCGGATGGCTACACCTTC.